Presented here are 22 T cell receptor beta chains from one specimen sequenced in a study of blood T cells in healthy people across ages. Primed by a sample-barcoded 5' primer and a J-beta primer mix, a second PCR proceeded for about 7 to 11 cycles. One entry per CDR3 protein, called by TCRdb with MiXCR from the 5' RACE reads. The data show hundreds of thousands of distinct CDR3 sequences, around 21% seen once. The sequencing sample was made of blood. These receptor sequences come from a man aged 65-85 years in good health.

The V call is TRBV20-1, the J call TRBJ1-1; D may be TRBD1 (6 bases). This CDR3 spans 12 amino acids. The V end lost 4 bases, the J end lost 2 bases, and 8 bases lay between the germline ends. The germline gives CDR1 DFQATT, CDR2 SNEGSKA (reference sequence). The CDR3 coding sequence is TGCAGTGCTAAACAGGGCAACACTGAAGCTTTCTTT. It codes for CSAKQGNTEAFF.

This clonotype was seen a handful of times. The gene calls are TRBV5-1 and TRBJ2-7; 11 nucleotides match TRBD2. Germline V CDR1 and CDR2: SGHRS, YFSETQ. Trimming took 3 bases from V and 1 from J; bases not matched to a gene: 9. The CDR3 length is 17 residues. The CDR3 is CASSSSPGLAGSYEQYF. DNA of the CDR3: TGCGCCAGCAGCTCGTCCCCCGGACTAGCGGGTTCCTACGAGCAGTACTTC.

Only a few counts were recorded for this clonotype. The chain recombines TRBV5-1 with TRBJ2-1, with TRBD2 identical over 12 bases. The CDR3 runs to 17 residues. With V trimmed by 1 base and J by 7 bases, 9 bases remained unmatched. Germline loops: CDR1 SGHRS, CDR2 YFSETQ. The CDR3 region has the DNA TGCGCCAGCAGCTTGAGGTCTAGCGGGAGGGCTGGGAATGAGCAGTTCTTC. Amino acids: CASSLRSSGRAGNEQFF.

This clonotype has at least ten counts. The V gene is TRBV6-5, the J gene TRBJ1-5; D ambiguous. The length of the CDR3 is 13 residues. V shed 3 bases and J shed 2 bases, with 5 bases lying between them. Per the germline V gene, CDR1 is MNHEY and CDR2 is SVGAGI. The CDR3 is CASSYGGNQPQHF. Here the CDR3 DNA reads TGTGCCAGCAGTTATGGGGGCAATCAGCCCCAGCATTTT.

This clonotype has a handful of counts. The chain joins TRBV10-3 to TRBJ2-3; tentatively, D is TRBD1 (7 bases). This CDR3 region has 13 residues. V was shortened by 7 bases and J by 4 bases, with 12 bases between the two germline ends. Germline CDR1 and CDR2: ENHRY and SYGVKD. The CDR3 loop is CAIMEGAADTQYF. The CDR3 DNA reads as TGTGCCATCATGGAGGGGGCGGCAGATACGCAGTATTTT.

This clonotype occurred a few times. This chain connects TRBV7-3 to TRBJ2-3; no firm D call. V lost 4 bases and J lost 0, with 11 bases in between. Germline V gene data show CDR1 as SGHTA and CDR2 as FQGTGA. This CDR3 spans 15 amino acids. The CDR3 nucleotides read TGTGCCAGCAGCTCGGACGGCCTAAGCACAGATACGCAGTATTTT. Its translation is CASSSDGLSTDTQYF. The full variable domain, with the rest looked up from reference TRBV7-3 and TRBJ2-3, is GAGVSQTPSNKVTEKGKYVELRCDPISGHTALYWYRQSLGQGPEFLIYFQGTGAADDSGLPNDRFFAVRPEGSVSTLKIQRTERGDSAVYLCASSSDGLSTDTQYFGPGTRLTVL.

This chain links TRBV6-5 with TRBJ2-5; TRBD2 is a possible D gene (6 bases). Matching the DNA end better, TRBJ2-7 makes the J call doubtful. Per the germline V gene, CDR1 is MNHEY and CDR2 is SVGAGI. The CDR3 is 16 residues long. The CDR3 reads CASSYSGGVNSYEQYF. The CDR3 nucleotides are TGTGCCAGCAGTTATTCGGGCGGGGTGAACTCCTACGAGCAGTACTTC.

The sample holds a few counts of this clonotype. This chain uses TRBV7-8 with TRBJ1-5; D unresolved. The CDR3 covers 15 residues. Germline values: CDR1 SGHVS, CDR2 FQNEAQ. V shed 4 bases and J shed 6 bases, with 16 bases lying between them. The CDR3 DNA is TGTGCCAGCAGCTCAGAGAAAGGCGGTTTTCAGCCCCAGCATTTT. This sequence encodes CASSSEKGGFQPQHF.

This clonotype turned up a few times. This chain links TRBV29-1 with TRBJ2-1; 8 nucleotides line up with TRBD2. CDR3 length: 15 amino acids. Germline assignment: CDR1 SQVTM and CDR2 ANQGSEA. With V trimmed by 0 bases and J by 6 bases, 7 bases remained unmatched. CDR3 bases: TGCAGCGTTGAAGAAAAGCGGGAGTATTTCAATGAGCAGTTCTTC. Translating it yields CSVEEKREYFNEQFF.

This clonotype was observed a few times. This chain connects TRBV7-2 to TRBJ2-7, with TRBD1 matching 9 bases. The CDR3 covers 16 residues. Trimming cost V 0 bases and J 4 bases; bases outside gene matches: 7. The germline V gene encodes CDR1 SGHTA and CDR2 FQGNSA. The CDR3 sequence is CASSLARGQGIYEQYF. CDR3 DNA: TGTGCCAGCAGCTTAGCGCGGGGACAGGGTATTTACGAGCAGTACTTC.

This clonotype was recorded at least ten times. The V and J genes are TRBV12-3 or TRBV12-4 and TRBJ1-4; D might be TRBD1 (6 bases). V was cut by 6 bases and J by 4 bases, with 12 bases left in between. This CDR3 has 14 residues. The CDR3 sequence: CASSPGQRNEKLFF. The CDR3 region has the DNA TGTGCCAGCAGCCCCGGACAGCGTAATGAAAAACTGTTTTTT.

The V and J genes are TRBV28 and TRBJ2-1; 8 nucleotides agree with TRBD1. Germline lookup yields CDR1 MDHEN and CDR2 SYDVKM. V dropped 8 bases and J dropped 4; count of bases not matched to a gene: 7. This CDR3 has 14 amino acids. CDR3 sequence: CASGGQGGYNEQFF. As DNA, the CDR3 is TGTGCCAGCGGCGGACAGGGTGGATACAATGAGCAGTTCTTC.

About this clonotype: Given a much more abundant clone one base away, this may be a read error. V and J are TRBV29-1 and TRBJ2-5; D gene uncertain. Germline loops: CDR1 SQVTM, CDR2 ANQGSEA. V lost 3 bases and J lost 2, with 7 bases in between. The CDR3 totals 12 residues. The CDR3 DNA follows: TGCAGCGTTGACCCATGGCAAGAGACCCAGTACTTC. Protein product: CSVDPWQETQYF.

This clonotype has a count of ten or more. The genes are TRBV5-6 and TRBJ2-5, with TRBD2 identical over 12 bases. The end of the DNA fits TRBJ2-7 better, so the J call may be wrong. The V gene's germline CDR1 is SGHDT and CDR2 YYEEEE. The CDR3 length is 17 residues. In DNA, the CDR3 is TGTGCCAGCAGCCTTCGCGCCGGACTAGCGGGACCCTACGAGCAGTACTTC. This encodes CASSLRAGLAGPYEQYF.

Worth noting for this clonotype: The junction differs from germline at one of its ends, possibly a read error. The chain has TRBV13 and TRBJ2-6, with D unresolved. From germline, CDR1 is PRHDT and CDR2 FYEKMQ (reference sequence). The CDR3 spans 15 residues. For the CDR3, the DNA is TGTGCCAGCAGCTTAGGACTCTCTGGAGCCAACGTCCTGACTTTC. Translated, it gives CASSLGLSGANVLTF.

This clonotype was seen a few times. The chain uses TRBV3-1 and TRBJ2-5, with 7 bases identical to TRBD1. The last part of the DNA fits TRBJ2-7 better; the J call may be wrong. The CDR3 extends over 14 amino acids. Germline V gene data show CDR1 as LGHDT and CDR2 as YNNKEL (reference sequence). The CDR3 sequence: CASSHRDSNYEQYF. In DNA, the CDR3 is TGTGCCAGCAGCCACCGGGACAGCAACTACGAGCAGTACTTC.

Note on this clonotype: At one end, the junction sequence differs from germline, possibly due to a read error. The CDR3 here is CASSRRGENEKLFF. In DNA, the CDR3 is TGTGCCAGCAGCCGGAGGGGAGAAAATGAAAAGCTGTTTTTT. This chain joins TRBV2 and TRBJ1-4; D is perhaps TRBD1 (5 bases). The CDR3 extends over 14 amino acids. Germline lookup yields CDR1 SNHLY and CDR2 FYNNEI.

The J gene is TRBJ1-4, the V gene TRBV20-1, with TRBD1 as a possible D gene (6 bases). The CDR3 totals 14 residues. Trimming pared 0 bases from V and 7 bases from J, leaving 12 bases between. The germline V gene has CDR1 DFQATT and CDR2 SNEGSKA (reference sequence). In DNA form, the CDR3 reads TGCAGTGCTAGAGACGGACGGGGGCGTGAAAAACTGTTTTTT. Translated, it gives CSARDGRGREKLFF.

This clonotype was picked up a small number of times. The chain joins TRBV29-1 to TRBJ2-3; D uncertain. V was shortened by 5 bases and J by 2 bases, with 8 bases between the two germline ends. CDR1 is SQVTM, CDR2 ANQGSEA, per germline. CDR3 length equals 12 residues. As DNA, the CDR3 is TGCAGCGTTAAGGAGCCCACAGATACGCAGTATTTT. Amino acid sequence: CSVKEPTDTQYF.

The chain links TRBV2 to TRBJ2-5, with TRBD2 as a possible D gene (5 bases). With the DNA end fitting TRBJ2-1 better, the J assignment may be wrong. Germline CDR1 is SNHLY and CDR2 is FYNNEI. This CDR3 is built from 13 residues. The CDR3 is CASKILPSGEQFF. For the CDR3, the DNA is TGTGCCAGCAAGATACTGCCCTCGGGAGAGCAGTTCTTC.

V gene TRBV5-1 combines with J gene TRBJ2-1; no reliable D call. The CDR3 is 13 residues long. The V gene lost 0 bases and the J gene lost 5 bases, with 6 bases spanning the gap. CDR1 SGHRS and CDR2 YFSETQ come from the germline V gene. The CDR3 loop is CASSLDPDNEQFF. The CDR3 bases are TGCGCCAGCAGCTTGGATCCCGACAATGAGCAGTTCTTC. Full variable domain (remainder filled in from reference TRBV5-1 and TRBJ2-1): KAGVTQTPRYLIKTRGQQVTLSCSPISGHRSVSWYQQTPGQGLQFLFEYFSETQRNKGNFPGRFSGRQFSNSRSEMNVSTLELGDSALYLCASSLDPDNEQFFGPGTRLTVL.

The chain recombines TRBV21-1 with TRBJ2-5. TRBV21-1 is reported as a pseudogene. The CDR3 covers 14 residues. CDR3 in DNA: TGTGCCAGCAGCAAACCGAAGGCACAAGAGACCCAGTACTTC. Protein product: CASSKPKAQETQYF.